This TCR beta chain stems from a study of Graves' ophthalmopathy and Graves' hyperthyroidism. TCR beta CDR3 amplification used RNA transcripts. RT-PCR was first run with HTBI primers, then multiplex PCR in a second round. TCRdb called the multiplex PCR reads again in MiXCR, with one record for every CDR3 protein. The table has fewer than 350,000 distinct CDR3 sequences, around a sixth seen once. CDR3 length: 16 amino acids. Trimming removed 0 bases from V and 3 bases from J, with 15 bases in between. CDR1 and CDR2 (germline): MNHEY, SVGAGI. Input material: peripheral blood. The chain has TRBV6-5 and TRBJ2-7; D is perhaps TRBD1 or TRBD2 (6 bases each). This TCR was recovered from an adult man with Graves' ophthalmopathy. The DNA for the CDR3 is TGTGCCAGCAGTTACTCGGAGGGAGGCAGGGGCTACGAGCAGTACTTC. It encodes CASSYSEGGRGYEQYF.